These T cell receptor beta chains were read from a single sample in a study of beta chain features in type 1 diabetes. Assay: immunoSEQ multiplex PCR; the TCRdb copy retains only in-frame clones and omits some. This table has 400,000 to 600,000 clones, about 32% appearing once. The material sequenced was naive CD4+ T cells from blood. Every receptor here comes from a man aged 18 to 35 in good health. The conserved cysteine and the conserved F or W are not part of the CDR3 here. Fields, in order: V gene, clone size, J gene, CDR3 protein. Part of the rows lack a size; the others show once, few, many or a class for expanded clones.

v_call: TRBV7-2
clone_size: few
j_call: TRBJ2-7
cdr3_aa: ASSFGQRRYEQY

v_call: TRBV29-1
clone_size: NA
j_call: TRBJ2-7
cdr3_aa: SFRDRGHEQY

v_call: TRBV9
clone_size: NA
j_call: TRBJ2-5
cdr3_aa: ASSVVGSYLETQY

v_call: TRBV9
clone_size: NA
j_call: TRBJ2-1
cdr3_aa: ASSESGTGSYNEQF

v_call: TRBV29-1
clone_size: few
j_call: TRBJ1-4
cdr3_aa: SAFGQSEKLF

v_call: TRBV29-1
clone_size: few
j_call: TRBJ2-6
cdr3_aa: SVEARDRGANVLT

v_call: TRBV7-2
clone_size: NA
j_call: TRBJ2-7
cdr3_aa: ASSPSRSYEQY

v_call: TRBV29-1
clone_size: few
j_call: TRBJ1-1
cdr3_aa: SVRTDNTEAF

v_call: TRBV20-1
clone_size: NA
j_call: TRBJ2-1
cdr3_aa: SASLRSEQF

v_call: TRBV7-9
clone_size: NA
j_call: TRBJ2-1
cdr3_aa: ASSLAGLAGNNEQF

v_call: TRBV11-2
clone_size: NA
j_call: TRBJ2-7
cdr3_aa: ASSSTGTSGYYEQY

v_call: TRBV15
clone_size: few
j_call: TRBJ2-7
cdr3_aa: ATSRDKPTGYEQY

v_call: TRBV7-2
clone_size: NA
j_call: TRBJ2-7
cdr3_aa: ASSPDRYYEQY

v_call: TRBV29-1
clone_size: NA
j_call: TRBJ2-1
cdr3_aa: SVGGRSSYNEQF

v_call: TRBV21-1
clone_size: few
j_call: TRBJ2-4
cdr3_aa: ASSRPFGRLAKNIQY

v_call: TRBV29-1
clone_size: few
j_call: TRBJ1-1
cdr3_aa: SVEGTITRTEAF

v_call: TRBV30
clone_size: NA
j_call: TRBJ2-6
cdr3_aa: AWSVMDSGANVLT

v_call: TRBV5-4
clone_size: once
j_call: TRBJ2-1
cdr3_aa: ASSSSGRTYNEQF

v_call: TRBV10-3
clone_size: NA
j_call: TRBJ2-5
cdr3_aa: AISQETEETQY

v_call: TRBV29-1
clone_size: NA
j_call: TRBJ2-7
cdr3_aa: SVEGGTGSYEQY

v_call: TRBV19
clone_size: NA
j_call: TRBJ2-7
cdr3_aa: ASSVLIRGEQY

v_call: TRBV5-1
clone_size: NA
j_call: TRBJ2-1
cdr3_aa: ASSSAVGNEQF

v_call: TRBV5-1
clone_size: NA
j_call: TRBJ2-1
cdr3_aa: ASSPGLAGGENEQF

v_call: TRBV7-9
clone_size: NA
j_call: TRBJ2-7
cdr3_aa: ASSFSSGYEQY

v_call: TRBV15
clone_size: few
j_call: TRBJ1-4
cdr3_aa: ATSRGPRTNEKLF

v_call: TRBV5-4
clone_size: once
j_call: TRBJ2-7
cdr3_aa: ASSVPEGPPRN

v_call: TRBV5-1
clone_size: once
j_call: TRBJ2-3
cdr3_aa: ASSRLAGVADTQY

v_call: TRBV14
clone_size: few
j_call: TRBJ2-5
cdr3_aa: ASSRLQGRLETQY

v_call: TRBV7-6
clone_size: few
j_call: TRBJ2-1
cdr3_aa: ASSSPYTSYNEQF

v_call: TRBV2
clone_size: NA
j_call: TRBJ2-5
cdr3_aa: ASSDRRTQETQY

v_call: TRBV7-2
clone_size: NA
j_call: TRBJ2-3
cdr3_aa: ASSPGSDTDTQY

v_call: TRBV7-6
clone_size: NA
j_call: TRBJ1-1
cdr3_aa: ASSLVGHTEAF

v_call: TRBV28
clone_size: NA
j_call: TRBJ2-5
cdr3_aa: ASSFPGQGEETQY

v_call: TRBV5-1
clone_size: few
j_call: TRBJ2-1
cdr3_aa: ASSKDRSDEQF

v_call: TRBV7-9
clone_size: NA
j_call: TRBJ2-5
cdr3_aa: ASSLVRELQETQY

v_call: TRBV5-4
clone_size: few
j_call: TRBJ2-1
cdr3_aa: ASSRGAASYNEQF

v_call: TRBV11-2
clone_size: NA
j_call: TRBJ2-5
cdr3_aa: ASSPVAGSQETQY

v_call: TRBV27
clone_size: NA
j_call: TRBJ1-1
cdr3_aa: ASSSYDRLNTEAF

v_call: TRBV20-1
clone_size: few
j_call: TRBJ2-1
cdr3_aa: SATSGTLKF

v_call: TRBV6-5
clone_size: few
j_call: TRBJ2-5
cdr3_aa: ASSYRDPRETQY

v_call: TRBV30
clone_size: NA
j_call: TRBJ2-3
cdr3_aa: AWSGGDTQY

v_call: TRBV9
clone_size: NA
j_call: TRBJ2-1
cdr3_aa: ASSVESGQGAKF

v_call: TRBV20-1
clone_size: NA
j_call: TRBJ2-7
cdr3_aa: SARDSYEQY

v_call: TRBV7-2
clone_size: few
j_call: TRBJ2-5
cdr3_aa: ASGPTDGGAETQY

v_call: TRBV5-1
clone_size: NA
j_call: TRBJ2-1
cdr3_aa: ASSPGLAGVIDEQF

v_call: TRBV14
clone_size: few
j_call: TRBJ2-7
cdr3_aa: ASSQLWPSETYEQY

v_call: TRBV4-2
clone_size: NA
j_call: TRBJ2-7
cdr3_aa: ASSQVQDRDYEQY

v_call: TRBV4-2
clone_size: NA
j_call: TRBJ2-3
cdr3_aa: ASSQPAGGGTDTQY

v_call: TRBV7-9
clone_size: NA
j_call: TRBJ2-7
cdr3_aa: ASSFSSTYEQY

v_call: TRBV27
clone_size: NA
j_call: TRBJ2-7
cdr3_aa: ASRGLASSYEQY

v_call: TRBV11-2
clone_size: few
j_call: TRBJ2-3
cdr3_aa: ASSLAGTDTQY

v_call: TRBV7-9
clone_size: NA
j_call: TRBJ2-7
cdr3_aa: ASSPTSDEQY

v_call: TRBV6-5
clone_size: few
j_call: TRBJ2-3
cdr3_aa: ASSRGPDTDTQY

v_call: TRBV29-1
clone_size: few
j_call: TRBJ1-1
cdr3_aa: SGGIGMDTEAF

v_call: TRBV2
clone_size: few
j_call: TRBJ2-4
cdr3_aa: ASSLDRTIAKNIQY

v_call: TRBV23-1
clone_size: NA
j_call: TRBJ2-7
cdr3_aa: ASSRIYRDRGYEQY

v_call: TRBV4-1
clone_size: NA
j_call: TRBJ2-5
cdr3_aa: ASSQTGGVTLTQETQY

v_call: TRBV27
clone_size: NA
j_call: TRBJ2-3
cdr3_aa: ASSKTSGGFTDTQY

v_call: TRBV30
clone_size: few
j_call: TRBJ2-4
cdr3_aa: AWMGRRDRAKNIQY